The rows below give T cell receptor beta chains drawn from one sample of a study of blood T cell repertoires in COVID-19. Profiled with immunoSEQ multiplex PCR; TCRdb holds only in-frame clones, not every one. The table records around 41,000 clones, over 70% of them present only once. The sample taken for sequencing was peripheral blood. The receptor source for this set is a woman at least 80 years old with active or convalescent COVID-19. Each CDR3 is given with its conserved first and last residue. D genes are given only for firm matches. A row's size may be missing; if present it is once, few, many or a size class.

size: once; J: TRBJ2-7; V: TRBV30; D: -; DNA: TGTGCCTGGGGGACTTCCTACGAGCAGTACTTC; CDR3: CAWGTSYEQYF
size: few; J: TRBJ1-2; V: TRBV30; D: TRBD1; DNA: TGTGCCTGGAGTGTACAAGGAACAGGGGTCTATGGCTACACCTTC; CDR3: CAWSVQGTGVYGYTF
size: -; J: TRBJ1-6; V: TRBV4-2; D: -; DNA: TGTGCCAGCAGCCAAGTTAGCACTTCACCCCTCCACTTT; CDR3: CASSQVSTSPLHF
size: -; J: TRBJ1-4; V: TRBV28; D: -; DNA: TGTGCCAGCAGTTTATGGACAAGATCGGAAAAACTGTTTTTT; CDR3: CASSLWTRSEKLFF
size: -; J: TRBJ2-2; V: TRBV7-9; D: TRBD1; DNA: TGTGCCAGCAGGGTACCGGGACAGGGTTCAACCGGGGAGCTGTTTTTT; CDR3: CASRVPGQGSTGELFF
size: once; J: TRBJ1-1; V: TRBV7-8; D: -; DNA: TGTGCCAGCAGTTCCGGGGCGGGAAGGATTAACACTGAAGCTTTCTTT; CDR3: CASSSGAGRINTEAFF
size: -; J: TRBJ2-5; V: TRBV28; D: -; DNA: TGTGCCAGCAGTAGAGGACAGAGAAAAGAGACCCAGTACTTC; CDR3: CASSRGQRKETQYF
size: -; J: TRBJ1-5; V: TRBV27; D: TRBD1; DNA: TGTGCCAGCAGTTTAAGGGGAACAGGGGACTTCAATCAGCCCCAGCATTTT; CDR3: CASSLRGTGDFNQPQHF
size: -; J: TRBJ1-1; V: TRBV9; D: -; DNA: TGTGCCAGCAGCAGCCCACGGGGAGGGGGCACTGAAGCTTTCTTT; CDR3: CASSSPRGGGTEAFF
size: -; J: TRBJ2-5; V: TRBV11-3; D: -; DNA: TGTGCCAGCAGCTTTAACGGGAGAGAGACCCAGTACTTC; CDR3: CASSFNGRETQYF
size: few; J: TRBJ1-1; V: TRBV15; D: TRBD1; DNA: TGTGCCACCAGCCCGGACAGGGGGCGCCGCACTGAAGCTTTCTTT; CDR3: CATSPDRGRRTEAFF
size: -; J: TRBJ1-1; V: TRBV4-3; D: -; DNA: TGCGCCAGCAGCCAAGAACAGCACACTGAAGCTTTCTTT; CDR3: CASSQEQHTEAFF
size: -; J: TRBJ2-3; V: TRBV7-2; D: TRBD1; DNA: TGTGCCAGCAGCCCCCCCGGGACAGGCTCCACAGATACGCAGTATTTT; CDR3: CASSPPGTGSTDTQYF
size: -; J: TRBJ1-1; V: TRBV6-5; D: -; DNA: TGTGCCAGCTCCTCCGGGGGGGGTAGGTACACTGAAGCTTTCTTT; CDR3: CASSSGGGRYTEAFF
size: -; J: TRBJ1-1; V: TRBV28; D: -; DNA: TGTGCCAGCAGTCCCAGTGGGGGGACGACTGAAGCTTTCTTT; CDR3: CASSPSGGTTEAFF
size: -; J: TRBJ1-4; V: TRBV6-2/TRBV6-3; D: -; DNA: TGTGCCAGCAGTTACCAAGACAGCTATGAAAAACTGTTTTTT; CDR3: CASSYQDSYEKLFF
size: -; J: TRBJ2-1; V: TRBV6-2/TRBV6-3; D: TRBD2; DNA: TGTGCCAGCAGTTACTCGACCCTTGGCCTAGCGGGCTACAATGAGCAGTTCTTC; CDR3: CASSYSTLGLAGYNEQFF
size: -; J: TRBJ2-1; V: TRBV5-8; D: TRBD2; DNA: TGTGCCAGCAGCATGGGACTAGCGCTAAATGAGCAGTTCTTC; CDR3: CASSMGLALNEQFF
size: -; J: TRBJ2-7; V: TRBV30; D: -; DNA: TGTGCCTGGAGTCCGGGACATCGGAGAGAGCAGTACTTC; CDR3: CAWSPGHRREQYF
size: -; J: TRBJ2-7; V: TRBV11-2; D: -; DNA: TGTGCCAGCAGCTTAGATCAGTCCTCGACCTACGAGCAGTACTTC; CDR3: CASSLDQSSTYEQYF